The TCR beta chain described here comes from a study of read filtering for tumor transcriptome and immune sequencing. Study as a whole: IR-seq gave about 3.5 to 10.27 million TCR reads per sample; RNA-seq gave roughly 75 to 1,400.

Bone marrow was sampled from every patient at the time of active disease. Only one count was recorded for this clonotype. Its antigen is undetermined. A much larger clone is a single base away; this may be a read error. Study-level results: Compared with RNA-seq, IR-seq gave much higher clonotype depth and reliability. Single-read clonotypes: about 81.9% of IR-seq clonotypes (around 3.4% of reads), 74.6% of RNA-seq clonotypes (less than 50% of reads).

This library used roughly 400 ng RNA and molecular barcoded adaptors spanning alpha/delta and beta/gamma chains. MiXCR, applied by TCRdb to the reads, yields one record per CDR3 protein. This sample has about 46,000 distinct CDR3 sequences, with around 20% found just once. The sequenced sample was a population of CD138-negative cells sorted from bone marrow. The source is a donor at least 40 years old with multiple myeloma.

DNA for the CDR3: TGTGCCAGCAGGGAATGGGGGTCTAATGAAAAACTGTTTTTT. Protein: CASREWGSNEKLFF. V is TRBV25-1 and J is TRBJ1-4; D may be TRBD1 (5 bases). Germline lookup yields CDR1 MGHDK and CDR2 SYGVNS. There are 14 residues in the CDR3.